The clone carrying this T cell receptor (beta chain) has ten or more counts. An end of the junction differs from the germline gene, which may be a read error. This sample stems from a study of neurological immune-mediated disorders. CDR3 length: 12 residues. Germline assignment: CDR1 SGHRS and CDR2 YFSETQ. Synthesis of cDNA was performed by 5'RACE using 10-nucleotide random UMIs. Each CDR3 protein gets one entry after TCRdb re-called the 5' RACE reads with MiXCR. The sample contains roughly 48,000 distinct CDR3 sequences, 9.5% to 15% of which appear only once. Time point of the sample: longitudinal time-point 3.

The clonotype originates from a male donor with HTLV-1-associated myelopathy (HAM/TSP). The material sequenced was PBMCs. V and J are TRBV5-1 and TRBJ2-7, with TRBD2 matching over 7 bases. The CDR3 DNA reads TGTGCCAGCAGTTTGGGAGGGTACGAGCAGTACTTC. It is translated as CASSLGGYEQYF.